This T cell receptor beta chain stems from a study of T cell responses to AZD1222 COVID-19 vaccine. As for this clone: What it binds is unknown.

Only in-frame clones appear in the TCRdb table, and some are missing; sequencing was by immunoSEQ multiplex PCR. In the table there are about 91,000 clones, about 93% of which are singletons. Study-wide findings and caveats: Spike-specific TCR repertoires showed rising breadth and depth after two AZD1222 doses. White British people made up most donors, females outnumbered males, and clonal diversity was possibly underestimated.

The sample consisted of peripheral blood, taken 28 days after the second AZD1222 dose. This TCR was recovered from an adult who received the AZD1222 COVID-19 vaccine.

CDR3 in amino acids: CASSPHPKETQYF. The CDR3 bases are TGTGCCAGCTCACCACACCCGAAAGAGACCCAGTACTTC. The J gene is TRBJ2-5, the V gene TRBV18; D is uncertain. CDR3 length: 13 amino acids. Between the trimmed V and J ends, which lost 1 base and 3 bases, there was a span of 6 bases. Per germline, CDR1 KGHSH and CDR2 LQKENI. Filled out from reference TRBV18 and TRBJ2-5, the complete variable domain reads NAGVMQNPRHLVRRRGQEARLRCSPMKGHSHVYWYRQLPEEGLKFMVYLQKENIIDESGMPKERFSAEFPKEGPSILRIQQVVRGDSAAYFCASSPHPKETQYFGPGTRLLVL.